Below are 21 T cell receptor beta chains sequenced from a single sample in a study of blood T cell repertoires in COVID-19. Libraries were prepared by immunoSEQ multiplex PCR; TCRdb keeps only in-frame clonotypes and omits some of them. The data show a few hundred thousand clones, 70% to 90% seen once. The material sequenced was PBMCs or T cells enriched from blood (not recorded which). These receptors were collected from a woman aged 60-75 years who had recovered from COVID-19.

For this clone: Distinct nucleotide sequences in the sample also encode this CDR3. The rearrangement joins TRBV9 to TRBJ1-6; TRBD1 matches 10 bases. J was trimmed by 6 bases and V by 0 bases; bases with no gene match: 0. The germline gives CDR1 SGDLS, CDR2 YYNGEE. This CDR3 region has 15 residues. CDR3 sequence (DNA): TGTGCCAGCAGCGTAGGGACAGGGGGTAATTCACCCCTCCACTTT. Translating it yields CASSVGTGGNSPLHF.

This clone was seen once. Other nucleotide sequences in the sample specify the same CDR3. V is TRBV7-2 and J is TRBJ2-2; D gene unclear. Germline-derived CDR1 and CDR2 are SGHTA and FQGNSA. V shed 2 bases and J shed 1 base, with 5 bases lying between them. The CDR3 totals 14 residues. The CDR3 loop is CASSLRRNTGELFF. In DNA, the CDR3 is TGTGCCAGCAGCTTACGTCGGAACACCGGGGAGCTGTTTTTT. The full variable domain, rest sourced from reference TRBV7-2 and TRBJ2-2, is GAGVSQSPSNKVTEKGKDVELRCDPISGHTALYWYRQSLGQGLEFLIYFQGNSAPDKSGLPSDRFSAERTGGSVSTLTIQRTQQEDSAVYLCASSLRRNTGELFFGEGSRLTVL.

V is TRBV2 and J is TRBJ2-5; 9 bases line up with TRBD2. The trim removed 4 bases at V and 3 bases at J, leaving 3 bases unmatched. CDR3 length: 14 amino acids. CDR1 is SNHLY, CDR2 FYNNEI, per germline. The CDR3 loop reads CASSAIAGEETQYF. CDR3 coding DNA: TGTGCCAGCAGTGCGATAGCGGGGGAAGAGACCCAGTACTTC.

The rearrangement uses TRBV4-1 and TRBJ1-5; possible D gene TRBD1, 5 bases. With 2 bases removed from V and 2 bases from J, the gap between germline ends came to 10 bases. Germline V lookup: CDR1 MGHRA, CDR2 YSYEKL. The CDR3 has 15 residues. The CDR3 DNA is TGCGCCAGCAGCCAACCGGGGGTGGGCAATCAGCCCCAGCATTTT. This encodes CASSQPGVGNQPQHF.

V usage is TRBV7-6 and J usage is TRBJ2-3, with 10 bases matching TRBD2. This CDR3 contains 15 residues. The V gene end was trimmed by 3 bases and the J gene end by 5 bases; junction bases not matched to a gene: 5. Germline CDR1 reads SGHVS; CDR2 reads FNYEAQ. CDR3 amino acids: CASSFTSGARDTQYF. CDR3 sequence (DNA): TGTGCCAGCAGCTTCACTAGCGGGGCTAGAGATACGCAGTATTTT. Using reference TRBV7-6 and TRBJ2-3 for the parts outside the CDR3, the full variable domain is GAGVSQSPRYKVTKRGQDVALRCDPISGHVSLYWYRQALGQGPEFLTYFNYEAQQDKSGLPNDRFSAERPEGSISTLTIQRTEQRDSAMYRCASSFTSGARDTQYFGPGTRLTVL.

V is TRBV18 and J is TRBJ2-7, with 10 bases that match TRBD2. V was pared by 2 bases and J by 3 bases, with 1 base of the junction left unmatched. The CDR3 is made up of 14 amino acids. The germline CDR1 and CDR2 sequences are KGHSH and LQKENI. CDR3 DNA sequence: TGTGCCAGCTCACCAACTAGCGGGGACTACGAGCAGTACGTC. It codes for CASSPTSGDYEQYV.

This clone was detected a few times. The rearrangement joins TRBV19 to TRBJ2-2; 7 bases align to TRBD1. Trimming took 6 bases from V and 1 from J; bases not matched to a gene: 8. CDR3 length: 16 residues. CDR1 and CDR2 from the germline V gene are LNHDA and SQIVND (reference sequence). CDR3 coding DNA: TGTGCCAGTAGCCGAGGGACAGCAGGGAACACCGGGGAGCTGTTTTTT. The encoded protein is CASSRGTAGNTGELFF.

The rearrangement uses TRBV13 and TRBJ2-1; TRBD1 is a possible D gene (7 bases). CDR1 and CDR2 from the germline V gene are PRHDT and FYEKMQ (reference sequence). Trimming took off 3 bases at V and 5 bases at J, with 20 bases between the two ends. The CDR3 consists of 17 residues. Here the CDR3 DNA reads TGTGCCAGCAGCTTCTCGGGACAGCGGGCCGGCAACAATGAGCAGTTCTTC. Residues: CASSFSGQRAGNNEQFF.

J is TRBJ1-2 and V is TRBV19; 9 bases line up with TRBD1. The trim removed 5 bases at V and 4 bases at J, leaving 8 bases unmatched. In germline, CDR1 is LNHDA, CDR2 SQIVND (reference sequence). The CDR3 runs to 15 residues. This CDR3 is CASSQPRDRAYGYTF. For the CDR3, the DNA is TGTGCCAGTAGTCAGCCCCGGGACAGGGCCTATGGCTACACCTTC.

The chain joins TRBV5-4 to TRBJ2-5; possibly TRBD1 for D (5 bases). The CDR3 runs to 16 residues. Germline CDR1 is SGHNT and CDR2 is YYREEE (reference sequence). Deletions cut 4 bases from V and 5 bases from J, with 21 bases between. As DNA, the CDR3 is TGTGCCAGCAGCCCCAAGGTCCAGGCAAAGGGGGAGACCCAGTACTTC. The encoded protein is CASSPKVQAKGETQYF.

The rearrangement joins TRBV5-1 to TRBJ2-3; 8 positions agree with TRBD2. The germline V gene encodes CDR1 SGHRS and CDR2 YFSETQ. This CDR3 spans 16 amino acids. Unmatched junction bases numbered 8, after V lost 3 bases and J lost 2 bases. The CDR3 sequence: CASSSVGLGYTDTQYF. The CDR3 DNA sequence: TGCGCCAGCAGCTCCGTGGGACTAGGTTACACAGATACGCAGTATTTT. Full variable domain (missing parts from reference TRBV5-1 and TRBJ2-3): KAGVTQTPRYLIKTRGQQVTLSCSPISGHRSVSWYQQTPGQGLQFLFEYFSETQRNKGNFPGRFSGRQFSNSRSEMNVSTLELGDSALYLCASSSVGLGYTDTQYFGPGTRLTVL.

In nucleotides, the CDR3 is TGTGCCAGCAGCGTAGGCGGGGGGGCCGGAGAGACCCAGTACTTC. It specifies CASSVGGGAGETQYF. The chain is built from TRBV9 and TRBJ2-5; 9 bases align to TRBD2. In germline, CDR1 is SGDLS, CDR2 YYNGEE. J was trimmed by 4 bases and V by 0 bases; bases with no gene match: 4. This CDR3 comprises 15 residues.

V usage is TRBV10-3 and J usage is TRBJ2-5, with D possibly matching TRBD1 (5 bases). Germline assignment: CDR1 ENHRY and CDR2 SYGVKD. Trimming removed 7 bases at V and 3 bases at J, with 18 bases between. The CDR3 has 15 amino acids. DNA for the CDR3: TGTGCCATCAACAAAGCCGATGGGGCCAAAGAGACCCAGTACTTC. It translates to CAINKADGAKETQYF.

The J gene is TRBJ2-7, the V gene TRBV25-1; 7 nucleotides line up with TRBD1. This CDR3 region has 12 residues. The V gene's germline CDR1 is MGHDK and CDR2 SYGVNS. V was pared by 3 bases and J by 4 bases, with 0 bases of the junction left unmatched. CDR3 DNA sequence: TGTGCCAGCAGTGACAGGGGGTACGAGCAGTACGTC. This codes for CASSDRGYEQYV.

The chain is built from TRBV2 and TRBJ2-7; no firm D call. CDR1 is SNHLY and CDR2 is FYNNEI in the germline V gene. There are 15 residues in the CDR3. V dropped 4 bases and J dropped 0 bases, with 13 bases sitting between them. In DNA form, the CDR3 reads TGTGCCAGCAGTGCATACAGAACCGGCTCCTACGAGCAGTACGTC. Its protein product is CASSAYRTGSYEQYV.

This sequence joins TRBV4-1 and TRBJ1-6; 8 positions agree with TRBD1. CDR1 and CDR2 from the germline V gene are MGHRA and YSYEKL. J gave up 7 bases and V 1 base, and 6 bases lay outside the gene matches. The CDR3 consists of 16 residues. The CDR3 DNA follows: TGCGCCAGCAGCCAAGGAGGACAGGGCCAAAATTCACCCCTCCACTTT. This gives the protein CASSQGGQGQNSPLHF.

The V gene is TRBV6-2 or TRBV6-3, the J gene TRBJ2-1; TRBD2 matches 8 bases. The germline gives CDR1 MNHEY, CDR2 SVGEGT. The J segment lost 7 bases and the V segment lost 6 bases, leaving 11 bases of the junction unmatched. The CDR3 runs 15 residues. CDR3 sequence reads: CASSPSGGGTNEQFF. The CDR3 DNA reads TGTGCCAGCAGCCCATCCGGGGGGGGAACGAATGAGCAGTTCTTC.

The V call is TRBV7-9, the J call TRBJ1-4; a possible D gene is TRBD1 (6 bases). The CDR3 totals 13 residues. V lost 5 bases and J lost 7, with 11 bases in between. Germline V gene lookup returns CDR1 SEHNR and CDR2 FQNEAQ (reference sequence). CDR3 loop: CASSRGQSEKLFF. CDR3 DNA sequence: TGTGCCAGCAGCCGTGGACAGTCTGAAAAACTGTTTTTT.

CDR3 nucleotide sequence: TGCGCCAGCAGCCTAACATCCGGGGGAAGACAGTCCCTCTACACCTTC. Translation gives CASSLTSGGRQSLYTF. The chain employs TRBV5-1 and TRBJ1-2; tentatively, D is TRBD1 (5 bases). CDR3 length: 16 residues. Trimming removed 4 bases at V and 10 bases at J, with 26 bases between. Germline-derived CDR1 and CDR2 are SGHRS and YFSETQ.

The rearrangement uses TRBV7-2 and TRBJ2-7; 8 positions match TRBD2. This CDR3 comprises 14 residues. J lost 4 bases, V lost 4 bases, and 6 bases had no gene match. Germline CDR1 and CDR2: SGHTA and FQGNSA. CDR3 bases: TGTGCCAGCAGCTACAACGGACTAGCTTACGAGCAGTACGTC. It yields the protein CASSYNGLAYEQYV.

V gene TRBV12-3 or TRBV12-4 combines with J gene TRBJ2-7, with 7 nucleotides matching TRBD1. The junction had 4 bases not matched to a gene; V was cut back by 5 bases and J by 3 bases. CDR3 length: 13 amino acids. The CDR3 DNA follows: TGTGCCAGCAGTATTGACAGGGACTACGAGCAGTACTTC. Its protein product is CASSIDRDYEQYF.